These T cell receptor beta chains were read from a single sample in a study of T cells in Graves' hyperthyroidism and ophthalmopathy. TCRdb used MiXCR to reprocess the multiplex PCR reads, holding one entry per CDR3 protein. Among more than 40,000 distinct CDR3 sequences, about half were seen once, and the ten largest hold 32%. The sequencing sample was made of peripheral blood or thyroid tissue (not recorded which). The receptors originated from a woman between 50 and 59 years old with Graves' hyperthyroidism. CDR3s include the opening cysteine and the closing phenylalanine or tryptophan. D genes are given only for firm matches. Clone size is not always given. Where it is, it says once, few, many or a class for expanded clones.

CDR3 DNA	CDR3 protein	J gene	D gene	clone size	V gene
TGCAGTGCTAGAGATCCCCCAGGACAGGGAATGGAGACCCAGTACTTC	CSARDPPGQGMETQYF	TRBJ2-5	TRBD1	many	TRBV20-1
TGTGCCAGCATTCTAGTCCCGGGACAGGGGGTTAATTCACCCCTCCACTTT	CASILVPGQGVNSPLHF	TRBJ1-6	TRBD1	many	TRBV2
TGCAGTGCACCAGGACTAGCGGGAGATCAAGAGACCCAGTACTTC	CSAPGLAGDQETQYF	TRBJ2-5	TRBD2	-	TRBV20-1
TGCAGTCCGGGGGCGGGATCAGGAGCCGAGCAGTACTTC	CSPGAGSGAEQYF	TRBJ2-7	-	medium-sized	TRBV20-1
TGTGCCAGCAGCCCTGGGATGGCCGGGGAGCTGTTTTTT	CASSPGMAGELFF	TRBJ2-2	-	many	TRBV11-1
TGCGCCAGCAGCCAAGATCGCGAGATTTACCGTGGCTACACCTTC	CASSQDREIYRGYTF	TRBJ1-2	-	many	TRBV4-1
TGTGCCAGCAGCTCCGTGCGTGGATGGTACACTGAAGCTTTCTTT	CASSSVRGWYTEAFF	TRBJ1-1	-	-	TRBV9
TGTGCCAGCAGCCTCAGGGGTATGGGCCGTGAAGCTTTCTTT	CASSLRGMGREAFF	TRBJ1-1	-	many	TRBV7-2
TGTGTCAGCAGCTTAGACGCAGGGGAGCTGTTTTTT	CVSSLDAGELFF	TRBJ2-2	-	-	TRBV11-2
TGTGCCAGCAGCCAGGGCCTGGAGACCCAGTACTTC	CASSQGLETQYF	TRBJ2-5	-	many	TRBV6-6
TGTGCCACCAGTGATCCCCGGGACAGGGAGGAAAAACTGTTTTTT	CATSDPRDREEKLFF	TRBJ1-4	TRBD1	-	TRBV24-1
TGTGCCAGCAGCCCCCGGGCCAGGAACTGCGAGCAGTACTTC	CASSPRARNCEQYF	TRBJ2-7	-	-	TRBV10-2
TGCAGTGCTATCGACAGGGGGCCCCCCTACGAGCAGTACTTC	CSAIDRGPPYEQYF	TRBJ2-7	TRBD1	few	TRBV20-1
TGCAGCGTTGCCTGGAGGGGAGAGACCCAGTACTTC	CSVAWRGETQYF	TRBJ2-5	-	-	TRBV29-1
TGTGCCAGCAGCCAAGCCTCCGAGCAGTACTTC	CASSQASEQYF	TRBJ2-7	-	many	TRBV3-1
TGTGCCAGCAGTTTCGGAACAGTCTATGGCTACACCTTC	CASSFGTVYGYTF	TRBJ1-2	-	-	TRBV28
TGTGCCAGCAGCTTGTGGGGGAGGGACCGGAATTCACCCCTCCACTTT	CASSLWGRDRNSPLHF	TRBJ1-6	-	many	TRBV7-9
TGTGCCAGCAAAAAGGGTTTTACGGACACCATATATTTT	CASKKGFTDTIYF	TRBJ1-3	-	many	TRBV6-5
TGTGCCAGCAGCAAGCGGGAGAGGGGCAGGTCACCCCTCCACTTT	CASSKRERGRSPLHF	TRBJ1-6	-	-	TRBV7-9
TGTGCCAGCAGCGCCAACGGACTAGCGGGCAGCTACGAGCAGTACTTC	CASSANGLAGSYEQYF	TRBJ2-7	TRBD2	-	TRBV9
TGTGCCAGCAGTGGGGAGGCCTACAATGAGCAGTTCTTC	CASSGEAYNEQFF	TRBJ2-1	-	-	TRBV2
TGTGCCACCAGCAGGGACTTAGCGGGAGTGGGCTACGAGCAGTACTTC	CATSRDLAGVGYEQYF	TRBJ2-7	TRBD2	-	TRBV15
TGCAGTGCTAGAGATCGTGGGAGGGCCAAGGAGACCCAGTACTTC	CSARDRGRAKETQYF	TRBJ2-5	TRBD2	-	TRBV20-1
TGCAGCGTTGAGAGGGGGACCGGGGAGCTGTTTTTT	CSVERGTGELFF	TRBJ2-2	-	many	TRBV29-1
TGTGCCAGCAGCTTAGCGCAGGGGGCCGCAGGAAGCACCATATATTTT	CASSLAQGAAGSTIYF	TRBJ1-3	TRBD1	-	TRBV7-2
TGCAGCGTTGCGGTCTCTTTGAACACTGAAGCTTTCTTT	CSVAVSLNTEAFF	TRBJ1-1	-	-	TRBV29-1
TGTGCCAGCAGCTCCCAGGGGGCGCGAGCTTTCTTT	CASSSQGARAFF	TRBJ1-1	TRBD1	once	TRBV7-8
TGCGCCAGCAGAGGACAGGCCAATCAGCCCCAGCATTTT	CASRGQANQPQHF	TRBJ1-5	TRBD1	many	TRBV10-2
TGTGCCAGCAGCAGCGGGACTAGCGGGGATGTGTGGGCCAACGTCCTGACTTTC	CASSSGTSGDVWANVLTF	TRBJ2-6	TRBD2	many	TRBV5-6
TGCGCCAGCAGCTTGGAGGTTACTACAACAGATACGCAGTATTTT	CASSLEVTTTDTQYF	TRBJ2-3	-	many	TRBV5-1
TGTGCCAGCAGCCGCGCCGGAGACTACGAGCAGTACTTC	CASSRAGDYEQYF	TRBJ2-7	-	many	TRBV7-9
TGTGCCAGCAGCTCGGACCCAGGACAGCCTATCCAAGAGACCCAGTACTTC	CASSSDPGQPIQETQYF	TRBJ2-5	-	-	TRBV7-2
TGCGCCAGCAGCTTGGAAGGGGACGGGGGGCAGTACTTC	CASSLEGDGGQYF	TRBJ2-7	-	-	TRBV5-1
TGTGCCAGCGGTCGGGCCGGAGGTGAAGCTTTCTTT	CASGRAGGEAFF	TRBJ1-1	-	-	TRBV13
-	CASSLFWGQGARGRYF	TRBJ2-7	-	-	TRBV7-6
TGTGCCAGCAGAACTAGCGGGAGAAGCTCCTACGAGCAGTACTTC	CASRTSGRSSYEQYF	TRBJ2-7	TRBD2	many	TRBV28
TGCAGCGTGAGGACAGAGGTGAACACCGGGGAGCTGTACTTC	CSVRTEVNTGELYF	TRBJ2-7	-	-	TRBV29-1
TGTGCCAGCAGTATGACAGGGGCTTGGAACGAGCAGTACTTC	CASSMTGAWNEQYF	TRBJ2-7	TRBD1	-	TRBV6-6
TGTGCCATCAGGGCCGCAGGGGGCGATGAAAAACTGTTTTTT	CAIRAAGGDEKLFF	TRBJ1-4	TRBD1	-	TRBV10-3
TGTGCCAGCAGCTTAGGGGATAGCAATCAGCCCCAGCATTTT	CASSLGDSNQPQHF	TRBJ1-5	-	many	TRBV7-9
TGCAGTGCTAGGATTTCAGGGGGTTGGACTGGAAACACCATATATTTT	CSARISGGWTGNTIYF	TRBJ1-3	TRBD1	many	TRBV20-1
TGTGCCAGCAGCCTACAGGGGAGCAATCAGCCCCAGCATTTT	CASSLQGSNQPQHF	TRBJ1-5	TRBD1	once	TRBV7-9
TGTGCCAGCTCACCGAAGGACTCTTGGAACACCGGGGAGCTGTTTTTT	CASSPKDSWNTGELFF	TRBJ2-2	-	many	TRBV18